Listed below are T cell receptor beta chains from one sample, sequenced in a study of cytomegalovirus exposure and HLA in healthy donors. Method: immunoSEQ multiplex PCR; TCRdb's copy keeps in-frame clones and lacks some. The repertoire holds about 130,000 clones, with 88% as singletons. Material: PBMCs. These TCRs come from a man aged 25 to 40 in good health and CMV-seronegative. Both conserved end residues are part of each CDR3. D genes are given only for firm matches. Expanded clones get a size class; other rows say once, few or many, or leave the size out.

TRBV7-2	-	TRBD2	TRBJ2-7	TGTGCCAGCAGCTTAGCTAGCGGGAGCCCCTACGAGCAGTACTTC	CASSLASGSPYEQYF
TRBV27	-	TRBD2	TRBJ2-7	TGTGCCAGCAGTTTACTGCGGGAGGTGGAGAGCGAGCAGTACTTC	CASSLLREVESEQYF
TRBV19	-	TRBD1	TRBJ1-5	TGTGCCAGTAGCAGAACCCCTAAAAAAATGACAGGGCATAGCAATCAGCCCCAGCATTTT	CASSRTPKKMTGHSNQPQHF
TRBV6-5	-	TRBD1	TRBJ2-3	TGTGCCAGCAACCGCTTTGGGACAGGCGGCTATACGCAGTATTTT	CASNRFGTGGYTQYF
TRBV30	-	-	TRBJ2-3	TGTGCCTGGAGTCGTGGGGGGGACAGGTACACAGATACGCAGTATTTT	CAWSRGGDRYTDTQYF
TRBV7-2	once	-	TRBJ1-5	TGTGCCAGCAGCCTACAAGGGGGGGGCCAGCCCCAGCATTTT	CASSLQGGGQPQHF
TRBV7-9	-	TRBD1	TRBJ1-1	TGTGCCAGCAGCCCCCGGGACAGGGTGTGGACTGAAGCTTTCTTT	CASSPRDRVWTEAFF
TRBV2	-	-	TRBJ2-2	TGTGCCAGCAGAGAACAGGAGGTCGGCCCCGGGGAGCTGTTTTTT	CASREQEVGPGELFF
TRBV2	-	TRBD1	TRBJ1-2	TGTGCCATCTCACCCCTTCCGGGACAGGGCCATGGCTACACCTTC	CAISPLPGQGHGYTF
TRBV5-8	-	TRBD1	TRBJ2-7	TGTGCCAGCAGCGTATACGGGACAGGGCTCTACGAGCAGTACTTC	CASSVYGTGLYEQYF
TRBV11-2	-	-	TRBJ2-4	TGTGCCAGCAGCACCTTTTCCAGGGCGGCTCAAATTCAGTACTTC	CASSTFSRAAQIQYF
TRBV11-2	-	-	TRBJ2-3	TGTGCCAGCAGCTACCGGACTGGAGCGGCAGATACGCAGTATTTT	CASSYRTGAADTQYF
TRBV12-5	-	-	TRBJ2-7	TGTGCTAGTGGTTTGGGACAGGGAGGAGGGGAGCAGTACTTC	CASGLGQGGGEQYF
TRBV9	-	-	TRBJ2-1	TGTGCCAGCAGCGGTACAGGGTTTAGCTCCTACAATGAGCAGTTCTTC	CASSGTGFSSYNEQFF
TRBV5-1	-	-	TRBJ2-2	TGCGCCAGCAGCTTGGTGGCAACCGGGGAGCTGTTTTTT	CASSLVATGELFF
TRBV5-1	-	TRBD2	TRBJ2-1	TGCGCCAGCAGCTTCGATCCGGGACTAAAGCTAACCAAGTCGGAGTTCTTC	CASSFDPGLKLTKSEFF
TRBV4-1	-	-	TRBJ2-5	TGCGCCAGCAGCCAAGTGACAGGCCAAGAGACCCAGTACTTC	CASSQVTGQETQYF
TRBV10-1	-	TRBD2	TRBJ2-1	TGCGCCAGCAGTGAGGGACTAGCGGGACACAATGAGCAGTTCTTC	CASSEGLAGHNEQFF
TRBV4-1	once	-	TRBJ1-5	TGCGCCAGCAGCCAAGGGGATACGGGGGATCGCTATAGCAATCAGCCCCAGCATTTT	CASSQGDTGDRYSNQPQHF
TRBV7-9	once	-	TRBJ2-7	TGTGCCAGCATGGGTCTTACTAACTACGAGCAGTACTTC	CASMGLTNYEQYF
TRBV15	few	TRBD1	TRBJ1-2	TGTGCCACCAGCAGGGACAGGGGGCGGCTAAATGGCTACACCTTC	CATSRDRGRLNGYTF
TRBV21-1	-	-	TRBJ1-5	TGTGCCAGCAGCAAAAAGGGGACAGGGGTCAATCAGCCCCAGCATTTT	CASSKKGTGVNQPQHF
TRBV4-3	-	-	TRBJ2-1	TGCGCCAGCAGCCAAGCTAGGGGACTGGCCTCCTACAATGAGCAGTTCTTC	CASSQARGLASYNEQFF
TRBV15	-	-	TRBJ2-1	TGTGCCACCAGCAGAGGGACAGCCGAGGCCACTGAGCAGTTCTTC	CATSRGTAEATEQFF
TRBV7-6	-	TRBD1	TRBJ2-3	TGTGCCAGCAGCTTCCGGGACAGGAGCACAGATACGCAGTATTTT	CASSFRDRSTDTQYF
TRBV5-4	-	-	TRBJ2-6	TGTGCCAGCAGCTTGGCCTTAAACTCTGGGGCCAACGTCCTGACTTTC	CASSLALNSGANVLTF
TRBV5-1	-	TRBD1	TRBJ2-7	TGCGCCAGCAGCTCGGGACAGCAGGCCTACGAGCAGTACTTC	CASSSGQQAYEQYF
TRBV15	-	-	TRBJ1-1	TGTGCCACCAGCAGAGATGCGGGGAACACTGAAGCTTTCTTT	CATSRDAGNTEAFF
TRBV2	-	-	TRBJ2-5	TGTGCCAGCAGAGGTCAGGGTGAAGAGACCCAGTACTTC	CASRGQGEETQYF
TRBV10-1	-	-	TRBJ2-5	TGCGCCAGCAGAAGAACAGGGTTCCCAGAGACCCAGTACTTC	CASRRTGFPETQYF
TRBV6-5	-	-	TRBJ1-1	TGTGCCAGCAGATCAGGGTTGAAAGCTTTCTTT	CASRSGLKAFF
TRBV4-3	-	TRBD1	TRBJ1-4	TGCGCCAGCAGCCAATTCACCGGGACAGGGGTATTGAGGGCTAATGAAAAACTGTTTTTT	CASSQFTGTGVLRANEKLFF
TRBV9	-	-	TRBJ2-7	TGTGCCAGCAGCACCCCTACCGGGGAACCTCCCTACGAGCAGTACTTC	CASSTPTGEPPYEQYF
TRBV19	-	TRBD1	TRBJ1-3	TGTGCCAGTAGTACCGGACAGGGTTCAGGAAACACCATATATTTT	CASSTGQGSGNTIYF
TRBV4-1	-	-	TRBJ1-1	TGCGCCAGCAGCCCCCTGACAGATATGAACACTGAAGCTTTCTTT	CASSPLTDMNTEAFF
TRBV29-1	-	-	TRBJ2-2	TGCAGCGTTGAGAAAACATCCGGGGAGCTGTTTTTT	CSVEKTSGELFF
TRBV6-1	once	-	TRBJ1-5	TGTGCCAGCAGTGACCAGGGAAGCAATCAGCCCCAGCATTTT	CASSDQGSNQPQHF
TRBV11-2	-	-	TRBJ2-7	TGTGCCAGCAGAGGGGCAGTCAGCTACGAGCAGTACTTC	CASRGAVSYEQYF
TRBV7-9	once	-	TRBJ1-5	TGTGCCAGCAGCTCCTTTTTATCCCGGGACTTGGGGAATTTT	CASSSFLSRDLGNF
TRBV19	-	-	TRBJ1-5	TGTGCCAGTAGTATACGGGGTTCGGGCAATCAGCCCCAGCATTTT	CASSIRGSGNQPQHF
TRBV11-2	-	TRBD1	TRBJ2-2	TGTGCCAGCAGCTACGGACAGGGGGCTAACACCGGGGAGCTGTTTTTT	CASSYGQGANTGELFF
TRBV9	-	-	TRBJ2-1	TGTGCCAGCAGCGACCAACGGGGGGCGGGAGAAGGCTTGTCCTACAATGAGCAGTTCTTC	CASSDQRGAGEGLSYNEQFF
TRBV6-5	-	-	TRBJ1-2	TGTGCCAGCAGACTCGCGGGGAACTATGGCTACACCTTC	CASRLAGNYGYTF
TRBV18	-	-	TRBJ1-5	TGTGCCAGCTCACCACCGGGTACCCAGGGGAAGCCCCAGCATTTT	CASSPPGTQGKPQHF
TRBV4-3	-	TRBD2	TRBJ2-3	TGCGCCAGCAGCCAGACTAGCGGGTCGGGAGATACGCAGTATTTT	CASSQTSGSGDTQYF
TRBV5-4	once	TRBD2	TRBJ2-4	TGTGCCAGCAGAGGGACTAATAACATTCAGTACTTC	CASRGTNNIQYF
TRBV6-6	-	-	TRBJ2-6	TGTGCCAGCGTAAGACAGGTTACCTCTGGGGCCAACGTCCTGACTTTC	CASVRQVTSGANVLTF
TRBV18	-	TRBD2	TRBJ2-7	TGTGCCAGCTCACCCCGACTAGCGGGAGGCCCCTACGAGCAGTACTTC	CASSPRLAGGPYEQYF
TRBV5-4	-	-	TRBJ2-7	TGTGCCAGCAGCTTGGCAGCAGGGGATGAGCAGTACTTC	CASSLAAGDEQYF
TRBV18	-	TRBD2	TRBJ2-7	TGTGCCAGCTCACGCGGACTAGCGGGAGAGTCCGAGCAGTACTTC	CASSRGLAGESEQYF